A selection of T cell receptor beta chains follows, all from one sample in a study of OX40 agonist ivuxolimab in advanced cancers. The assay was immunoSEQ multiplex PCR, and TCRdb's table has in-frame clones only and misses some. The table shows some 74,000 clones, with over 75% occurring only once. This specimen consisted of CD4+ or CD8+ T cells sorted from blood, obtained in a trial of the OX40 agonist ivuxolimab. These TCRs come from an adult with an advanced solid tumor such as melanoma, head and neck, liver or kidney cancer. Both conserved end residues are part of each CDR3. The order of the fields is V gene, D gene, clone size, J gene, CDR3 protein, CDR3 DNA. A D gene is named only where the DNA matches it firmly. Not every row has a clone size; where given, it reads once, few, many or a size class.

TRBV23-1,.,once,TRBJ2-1,CASSPPGGAVSYNEQFF,TGCGCCAGCAGTCCCCCCGGAGGGGCTGTCTCCTACAATGAGCAGTTCTTC
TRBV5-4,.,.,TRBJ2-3,CASSLASGLLTDTQYF,TGTGCCAGCAGCTTGGCCTCGGGCCTCTTGACGGATACGCAGTATTTT
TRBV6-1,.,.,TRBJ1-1,CASSAVGGLEAFF,TGTGCCAGCAGTGCGGTGGGGGGACTTGAAGCTTTCTTT
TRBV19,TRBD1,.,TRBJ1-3,CASSDRGPSGNTIYF,TGTGCCAGTAGCGACAGGGGTCCCTCTGGAAACACCATATATTTT
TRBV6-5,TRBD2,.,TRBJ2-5,CASSPPAGGQETQYF,TGTGCCAGCAGTCCGCCTGCGGGGGGCCAAGAGACCCAGTACTTC
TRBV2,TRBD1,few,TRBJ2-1,CASSENRGHYNEQFF,TGTGCCAGCAGTGAAAACAGGGGGCACTACAATGAGCAGTTCTTC
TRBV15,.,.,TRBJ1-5,CATSPKAREASNQPQHF,TGTGCCACCAGTCCGAAGGCTAGGGAGGCGAGCAATCAGCCCCAGCATTTT
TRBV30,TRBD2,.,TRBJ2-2,CAWMGLAGGGGELFF,TGTGCCTGGATGGGACTAGCGGGGGGCGGCGGGGAGCTGTTTTTT
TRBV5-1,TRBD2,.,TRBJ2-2,CASSSGTGGGELFF,TGCGCCAGCAGCTCCGGGACGGGGGGCGGGGAGCTGTTTTTT
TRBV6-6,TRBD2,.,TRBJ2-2,CASSYGLAGDGELFF,TGTGCCAGCAGTTACGGTCTAGCGGGGGATGGGGAGCTGTTTTTT
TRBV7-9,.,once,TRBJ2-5,CASSLGEETQYF,TGTGCCAGCAGCTTAGGTGAGGAGACCCAGTACTTC
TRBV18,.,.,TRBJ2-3,CASSPTTGTDTQYF,TGTGCCAGCTCACCAACAACAGGCACAGATACGCAGTATTTT
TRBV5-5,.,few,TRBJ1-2,CASRPLLANYGYTF,TGTGCCAGCAGACCCCTACTAGCTAACTATGGCTACACCTTC
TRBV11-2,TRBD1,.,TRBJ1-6,CASSPDRSSYNSPLHF,TGTGCCAGCAGCCCGGACAGGAGCTCCTATAATTCACCCCTCCACTTT
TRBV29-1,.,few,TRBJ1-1,CSEQRTANTEAFF,TGCAGCGAACAACGGACAGCGAACACTGAAGCTTTCTTT